The 18 T cell receptor beta chains below were found in one sample sequenced in a study of early T cells in non-severe SARS-CoV-2 infection. TCRdb re-called the 5' RACE reads through MiXCR, storing one row per CDR3 protein. The sample has 65,000 to 95,000 distinct CDR3 sequences, more than 4% seen once. The material sequenced was whole blood, taken at baseline. The receptors derive from an adult who was a healthcare worker with PCR-confirmed SARS-CoV-2 infection or an uninfected control (not recorded which).

This clonotype was observed many times. The J gene is TRBJ2-3, the V gene TRBV12-3 or TRBV12-4; D is undetermined. The V end lost 3 bases, the J end lost 2 bases, and 6 bases lay between the germline ends. CDR3 size: 13 residues. CDR3 nucleotide sequence: TGTGCCAGCAGTTTCATTCCCACAGATACGCAGTATTTT. This translates into CASSFIPTDTQYF.

This clonotype was seen at least ten times. The chain employs TRBV6-2 or TRBV6-3 and TRBJ2-1; D gene unclear. Germline-derived CDR1 and CDR2 are MNHEY and SVGEGT. V lost 3 bases, J lost 8 bases, and 8 bases lay in between. The CDR3 extends over 12 amino acids. CDR3 loop: CASSYVSDEQFF. CDR3 DNA sequence: TGTGCCAGCAGTTATGTGAGCGATGAGCAGTTCTTC.

Only a few counts were recorded for this clonotype. The chain joins TRBV28 to TRBJ1-2; the D is unclear. The length of the CDR3 is 13 residues. Germline CDR1 and CDR2: MDHEN and SYDVKM. V lost 5 bases to trimming and J lost 3 bases, with 10 bases between them. In nucleotides, the CDR3 is TGTGCCAGCAGTCCGGTAGTGGACTATGGCTACACCTTC. This encodes CASSPVVDYGYTF.

This clonotype occurred many times. The gene calls are TRBV20-1 and TRBJ2-6; 7 bases are a match to TRBD2. The germline V gene encodes CDR1 DFQATT and CDR2 SNEGSKA (reference sequence). This CDR3 comprises 15 residues. The trim removed 6 bases at V and 2 bases at J, leaving 7 bases unmatched. This CDR3 reads CSASGGGTGANVLTF. DNA for the CDR3: TGCAGTGCCAGTGGGGGAGGGACTGGGGCCAACGTCCTGACTTTC.

The chain joins TRBV13 to TRBJ2-5; possibly TRBD1 or TRBD2 for D (5 bases each). The V and J ends lost 5 bases and 5 bases respectively, with 15 bases between them. The CDR3 is made up of 14 amino acids. Germline loops: CDR1 PRHDT, CDR2 FYEKMQ (reference sequence). CDR3: CASSQRGAAETQYF. CDR3 DNA sequence: TGTGCCAGCAGCCAAAGGGGAGCGGCCGAGACCCAGTACTTC.

Details on this clonotype: The conserved final phenylalanine or tryptophan is absent from the CDR3, which likely points to a read error. The DNA is left out, because the CDR3 cannot be placed on it with certainty; the CDR3 is given as TCRdb lists it. The chain carries TRBV6-2 or TRBV6-3 and TRBJ2-7; the tabulated D call, TRBD2, remains unverified against the DNA. Counting both end residues, the CDR3 totals 12 amino acids. Germline CDR1 is MNHEY and CDR2 is SVGEGT. This chain's CDR3 is CASRTGTSGMTL.

Comments on this clonotype: One end of the junction does not line up with germline, which may come from a read error. The rearrangement joins TRBV19 to TRBJ2-3, with TRBD2 matching 7 bases. The germline gives CDR1 LNHDA, CDR2 SQIVND (reference sequence). This CDR3 is built from 17 residues. CDR3 DNA: TGTGCCAGTAGTACCGGCCCGGGAGCGGGAAGGATAGATACGCAGTTTTTT. This codes for CASSTGPGAGRIDTQFF.

There are a few counts of this clonotype. The chain uses TRBV7-8 and TRBJ2-3; 8 nucleotides line up with TRBD1. The CDR3 extends over 16 amino acids. V shed 8 bases and J 2 bases; nucleotides not matched to a gene: 12. From germline, CDR1 is SGHVS and CDR2 FQNEAQ. CDR3 loop: CASSRQGSLDTDTQYF. CDR3 in DNA: TGTGCCAGCTCCAGACAGGGGTCGCTCGACACAGATACGCAGTATTTT.

This clonotype was observed many times. The chain links TRBV30 to TRBJ1-1; 10 bases are shared with TRBD1. The germline V gene has CDR1 GTSNPN and CDR2 SVGIG (reference sequence). The CDR3 is made up of 12 amino acids. V trimming: 5 bases; J trimming: 6 bases; junction bases outside the gene matches: 3. The CDR3 protein is CAWAGTGAEAFF. CDR3 nucleotide sequence: TGTGCCTGGGCTGGGACAGGGGCTGAAGCTTTCTTT.

In its sample, this clonotype was seen many times. The rearrangement links TRBV11-2 to TRBJ1-1; no definite D call. CDR3 length: 16 residues. The ends were cut back, 2 bases at V and 8 bases at J, with 21 bases in the middle. Germline V gives CDR1 SGHAT, CDR2 FQNNGV. The CDR3, as DNA: TGTGCCAGCAGCTTAAACTTAGACGGGGTCACCGGAGAAGCTTTCTTT. Protein sequence: CASSLNLDGVTGEAFF.

The CDR3: CANPPYTGYRAGEQYF. CDR3 DNA: TGTGCCAACCCCCCCTACACAGGGTACAGGGCGGGCGAGCAGTACTTC. The J gene is TRBJ2-7, the V gene TRBV2, with D possibly matching TRBD1 (6 bases). The germline gives CDR1 SNHLY, CDR2 FYNNEI. The CDR3 is 16 amino acids. V was cut by 10 bases and J by 6 bases, with 28 bases left in between. The complete variable domain, with remaining parts taken from reference TRBV2 and TRBJ2-7, reads EPEVTQTPSHQVTQMGQEVILRCVPISNHLYFYWYRQILGQKVEFLVSFYNNEISEKSEIFDDQFSVERPDGSNFTLKIRSTKLEDSAMYFCANPPYTGYRAGEQYFGPGTRLTVT.

This clonotype was picked up many times. V is TRBV3-1 and J is TRBJ1-1; D unclear. CDR3 length: 13 amino acids. Germline assignment: CDR1 LGHDT and CDR2 YNNKEL (reference sequence). Between the trimmed V and J ends, which lost 1 base and 4 bases, there was a span of 7 bases. The CDR3 sequence is CASSQGVGTEAFF. The CDR3 region has the DNA TGTGCCAGCAGCCAAGGGGTTGGCACTGAAGCTTTCTTT.

This clonotype came up many times. V and J are TRBV11-2 and TRBJ2-1, with D uncertain. Germline assignment: CDR1 SGHAT and CDR2 FQNNGV. The CDR3 is 14 residues long. Trimming removed 5 bases at V and 3 bases at J, with 11 bases between. The CDR3 loop reads CASSPLGGYNEQFF. The CDR3 bases are TGTGCCAGCAGCCCCCTAGGCGGCTACAATGAGCAGTTCTTC.

This clonotype was detected ten times or more. This chain uses TRBV29-1 with TRBJ2-7; the match to TRBD2 covers 9 bases. With 6 bases clipped from V and 3 bases from J, the junction kept 12 bases outside the gene matches. Per germline, CDR1 SQVTM and CDR2 ANQGSEA. The CDR3 covers 15 residues. Here the CDR3 DNA reads TGCAGCGTAACGGTCGCGGGAGGGCTGTACTACGAGCAGTACTTC. It translates to CSVTVAGGLYYEQYF.

The chain is built from TRBV5-1 and TRBJ2-3; maybe TRBD1 (6 bases). V was cut by 0 bases and J by 2 bases, with 10 bases left in between. This CDR3 has 15 amino acids. The germline gives CDR1 SGHRS, CDR2 YFSETQ. For the CDR3, the DNA is TGCGCCAGCAGCTTGGGCCAGGGGATCACAGATACGCAGTATTTT. Translated: CASSLGQGITDTQYF. Based on the CDR3 plus reference TRBV5-1 and TRBJ2-3, the full variable domain is KAGVTQTPRYLIKTRGQQVTLSCSPISGHRSVSWYQQTPGQGLQFLFEYFSETQRNKGNFPGRFSGRQFSNSRSEMNVSTLELGDSALYLCASSLGQGITDTQYFGPGTRLTVL.

The chain has TRBV30 and TRBJ1-4; TRBD1 is a possible D gene (5 bases). Between the trimmed V and J ends, which lost 3 bases and 8 bases, there was a span of 16 bases. The CDR3 has 14 amino acids. The germline V gene has CDR1 GTSNPN and CDR2 SVGIG (reference sequence). This CDR3 reads CAWRPGLQWEKLFF. CDR3 bases: TGTGCCTGGAGGCCGGGACTCCAGTGGGAAAAACTGTTTTTT. Full variable domain (missing parts from reference TRBV30 and TRBJ1-4): SQTIHQWPATLVQPVGSPLSLECTVEGTSNPNLYWYRQAAGRGLQLLFYSVGIGQISSEVPQNLSASRPQDRQFILSSKKLLLSDSGFYLCAWRPGLQWEKLFFGSGTQLSVL.

This clonotype appeared many times. The chain has TRBV5-1 and TRBJ2-1; D not certain. Trimming stripped 0 bases from V and 5 bases from J, with 6 bases between. The CDR3 is 13 residues long. CDR1 is SGHRS, CDR2 YFSETQ, per germline. CDR3 amino acids: CASSLVYHNEQFF. In nucleotides, the CDR3 is TGCGCCAGCAGCTTGGTTTACCACAATGAGCAGTTCTTC.

The rearrangement joins TRBV4-1 to TRBJ2-4, with 12 bases that match TRBD2. CDR1 and CDR2 (germline): MGHRA, YSYEKL. J was trimmed by 3 bases and V by 4 bases; bases with no gene match: 16. CDR3 length equals 20 residues. For the CDR3, the DNA is TGCGCCAGCAGCCTCCTGGCTTTGTCTAGCGGGAGGGCAGTCAAAAACATTCAGTACTTC. It translates to CASSLLALSSGRAVKNIQYF.